This entry describes one T cell receptor beta chain. Though probably carrying unrecorded immune exposures, donors were nominally healthy at sampling. The PCR was carried out with 60 Vbeta primers and 13 Jbeta primers. Measured with immunoSEQ multiplex PCR; TCRdb has only the in-frame clones, and not every one. The table has 80,000 to 100,000 clones, less than 70% seen once. This CDR3 has 14 residues. Trimming left V 11 bases short and J 2 bases short, with 18 bases between. Germline CDR1 reads ENHRY; CDR2 reads SYGVKD. The data are from a study of cytomegalovirus exposure and HLA in healthy donors. Sequencing was performed on PBMCs. The chain recombines TRBV10-3 with TRBJ1-2; the D gene is possibly TRBD1 (6 bases). The clonotype comes from a female donor in good health and CMV-seronegative. The CDR3 sequence is CALEGHRENYGYTF. CDR3 DNA: TGTGCCCTCGAAGGGCACAGGGAAAACTATGGCTACACCTTC.